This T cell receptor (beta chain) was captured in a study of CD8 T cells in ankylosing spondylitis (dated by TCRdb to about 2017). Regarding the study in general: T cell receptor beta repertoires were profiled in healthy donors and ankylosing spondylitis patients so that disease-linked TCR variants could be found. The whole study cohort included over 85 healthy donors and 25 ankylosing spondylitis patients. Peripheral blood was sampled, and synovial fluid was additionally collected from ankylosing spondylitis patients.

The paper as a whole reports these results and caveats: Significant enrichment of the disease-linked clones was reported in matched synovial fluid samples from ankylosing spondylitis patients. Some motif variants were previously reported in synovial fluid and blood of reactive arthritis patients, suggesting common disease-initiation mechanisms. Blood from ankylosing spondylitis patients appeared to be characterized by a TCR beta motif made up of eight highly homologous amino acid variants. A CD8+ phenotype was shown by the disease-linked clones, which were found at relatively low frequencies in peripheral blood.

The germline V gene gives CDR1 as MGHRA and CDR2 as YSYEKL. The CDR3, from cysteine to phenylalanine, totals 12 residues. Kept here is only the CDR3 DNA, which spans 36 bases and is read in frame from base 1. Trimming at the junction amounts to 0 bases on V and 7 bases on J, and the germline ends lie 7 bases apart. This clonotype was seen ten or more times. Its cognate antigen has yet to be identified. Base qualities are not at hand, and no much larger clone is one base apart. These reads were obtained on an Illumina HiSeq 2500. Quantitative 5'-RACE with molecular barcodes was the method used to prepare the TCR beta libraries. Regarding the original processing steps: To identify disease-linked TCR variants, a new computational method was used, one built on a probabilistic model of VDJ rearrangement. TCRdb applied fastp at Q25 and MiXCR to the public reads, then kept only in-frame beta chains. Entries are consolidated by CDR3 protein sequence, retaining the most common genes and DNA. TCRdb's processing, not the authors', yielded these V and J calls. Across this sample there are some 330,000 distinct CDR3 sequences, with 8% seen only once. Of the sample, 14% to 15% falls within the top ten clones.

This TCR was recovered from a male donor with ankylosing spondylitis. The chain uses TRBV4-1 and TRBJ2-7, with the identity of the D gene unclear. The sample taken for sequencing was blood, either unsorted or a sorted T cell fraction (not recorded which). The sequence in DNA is TGCGCCAGCAGCCAAGACCCTAGTGAGCAGTACTTC. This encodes CASSQDPSEQYF.